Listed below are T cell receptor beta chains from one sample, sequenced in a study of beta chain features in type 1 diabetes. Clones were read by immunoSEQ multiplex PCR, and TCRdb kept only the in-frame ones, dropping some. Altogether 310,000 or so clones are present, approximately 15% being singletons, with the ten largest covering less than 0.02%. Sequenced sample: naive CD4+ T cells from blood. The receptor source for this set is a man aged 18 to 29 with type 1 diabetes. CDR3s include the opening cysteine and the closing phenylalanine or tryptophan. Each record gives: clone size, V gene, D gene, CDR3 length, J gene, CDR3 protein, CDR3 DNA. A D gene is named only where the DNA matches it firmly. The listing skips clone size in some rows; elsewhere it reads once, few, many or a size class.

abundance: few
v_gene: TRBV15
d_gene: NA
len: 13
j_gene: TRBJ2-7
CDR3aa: CATSRTDGDEQYF
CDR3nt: TGTGCCACCAGCAGGACTGACGGGGACGAGCAGTACTTC

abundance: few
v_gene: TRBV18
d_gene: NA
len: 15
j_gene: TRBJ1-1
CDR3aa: CASSPPGLGGTEAFF
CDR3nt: TGTGCCAGCTCACCACCCGGGTTGGGGGGGACTGAAGCTTTCTTT

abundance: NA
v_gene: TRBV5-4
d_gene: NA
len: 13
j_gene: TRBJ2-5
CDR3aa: CASSLLSSETQYF
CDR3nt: TGTGCCAGCAGCTTGTTGTCTTCGGAGACCCAGTACTTC

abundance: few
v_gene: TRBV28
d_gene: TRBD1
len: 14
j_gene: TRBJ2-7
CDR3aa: CASSRQGGDYEQYF
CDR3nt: TGTGCCAGCAGTCGACAGGGGGGGGATTACGAGCAGTACTTC

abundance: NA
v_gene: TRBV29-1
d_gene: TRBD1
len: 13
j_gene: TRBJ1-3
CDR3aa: CSVDREGGNTIYF
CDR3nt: TGCAGCGTGGACAGGGAGGGCGGAAACACCATATATTTT

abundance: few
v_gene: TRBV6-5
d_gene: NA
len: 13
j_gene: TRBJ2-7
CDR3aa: CASIAPSSYEQYF
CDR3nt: TGTGCCAGCATAGCGCCGAGCTCCTACGAGCAGTACTTC

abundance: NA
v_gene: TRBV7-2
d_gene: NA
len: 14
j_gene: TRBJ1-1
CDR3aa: CASSLASSPTEAFF
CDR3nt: TGTGCCAGCAGCTTAGCCTCGTCTCCCACTGAAGCTTTCTTT

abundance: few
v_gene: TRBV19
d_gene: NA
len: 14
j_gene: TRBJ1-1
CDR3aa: CASSIVRRGTEAFF
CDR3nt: TGTGCCAGTAGTATAGTCCGTCGGGGTACTGAAGCTTTCTTT

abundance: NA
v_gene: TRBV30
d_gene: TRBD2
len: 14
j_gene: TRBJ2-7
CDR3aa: CAWTTSGSAYEQYF
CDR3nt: TGTGCCTGGACGACTAGCGGGAGTGCCTACGAGCAGTACTTC

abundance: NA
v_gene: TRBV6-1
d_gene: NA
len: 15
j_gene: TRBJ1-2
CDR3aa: CASSESSLRVNGYTF
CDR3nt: TGTGCCAGCAGTGAATCTTCCCTCAGGGTTAATGGCTACACCTTC

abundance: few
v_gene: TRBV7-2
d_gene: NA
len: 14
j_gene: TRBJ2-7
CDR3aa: CASSSGGMAYEQYF
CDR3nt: TGTGCCAGCAGCTCCGGGGGTATGGCCTACGAGCAGTACTTC

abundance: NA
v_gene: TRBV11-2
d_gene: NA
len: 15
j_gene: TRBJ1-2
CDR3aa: CASSLGAGEWYGYTF
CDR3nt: TGTGCCAGCAGCTTAGGGGCAGGGGAATGGTATGGCTACACCTTC

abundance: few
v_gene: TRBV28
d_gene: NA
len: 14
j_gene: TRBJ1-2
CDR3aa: CASGSGDYPGGYTF
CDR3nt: TGTGCCAGCGGATCAGGGGATTATCCTGGTGGCTACACCTTC